This T cell receptor beta chain emerged from a study of T cell clusters in autoimmune cytopenias. TRB rearrangements were amplified by touch-down multiplex PCR with mixed TRB-A/B primers. TCRdb reprocessed the multiplex PCR reads and keeps a single row for each CDR3 protein, giving no DNA. Its table lists some 4,100 distinct CDR3 sequences. TRB amplification used 250 ng of peripheral blood genomic DNA. The CDR3 length is 13 residues. The germline gives CDR1 DFQATT, CDR2 SNEGSKA (reference sequence). The data were also submitted as part of a second study, on T cell repertoires in aging, cancer and after chemotherapy.

The sequenced sample consisted of peripheral blood. The TCR originated in a human donor in good health. The chain couples TRBV20-1 to TRBJ2-7; TCRdb reports TRBD2, a call that lacks DNA to check it against. CDR3 sequence: CSASNGPSYEQYF.